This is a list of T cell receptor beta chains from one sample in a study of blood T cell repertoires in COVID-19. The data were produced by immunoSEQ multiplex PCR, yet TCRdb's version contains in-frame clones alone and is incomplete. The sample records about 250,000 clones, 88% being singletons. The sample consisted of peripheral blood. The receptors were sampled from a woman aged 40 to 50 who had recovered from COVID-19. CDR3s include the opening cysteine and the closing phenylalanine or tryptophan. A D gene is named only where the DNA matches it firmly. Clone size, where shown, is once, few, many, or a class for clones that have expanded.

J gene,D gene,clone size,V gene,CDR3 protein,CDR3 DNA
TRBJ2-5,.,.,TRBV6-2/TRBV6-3,CASSEPYPGLRETQYF,TGTGCCAGCAGCGAACCCTATCCGGGACTCCGTGAGACCCAGTACTTC
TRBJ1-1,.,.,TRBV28,CATRGNTEAFF,TGTGCCACCCGGGGGAACACTGAAGCTTTCTTT
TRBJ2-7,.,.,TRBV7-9,CASSLGGRAYEQYF,TGTGCCAGCAGCTTAGGGGGCCGGGCCTACGAGCAGTACTTC
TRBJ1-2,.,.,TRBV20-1,CSASPPIGYTF,TGCAGTGCTAGCCCCCCTATTGGCTACACCTTC
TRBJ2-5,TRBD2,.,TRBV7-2,CASSLAGLAGDGTQYF,TGTGCCAGCAGCTTAGCGGGGTTAGCGGGAGATGGGACCCAGTACTTC
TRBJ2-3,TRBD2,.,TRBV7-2,CASSPSGSGRLDTQYF,TGTGCCAGCAGCCCCAGCGGTAGCGGGAGGTTAGATACGCAGTATTTT
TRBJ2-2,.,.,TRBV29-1,CSVEDRGWTTNTGELFF,TGCAGCGTTGAAGATCGTGGGTGGACAACGAACACCGGGGAGCTGTTTTTT
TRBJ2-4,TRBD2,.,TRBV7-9,CASSFGGFGLSKNIQYF,TGTGCCAGCAGCTTCGGGGGGTTCGGCCTTAGCAAAAACATTCAGTACTTC
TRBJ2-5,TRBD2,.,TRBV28,CASTPGLRGQETQYF,TGTGCCAGCACCCCCGGGTTGCGGGGGCAAGAGACCCAGTACTTC
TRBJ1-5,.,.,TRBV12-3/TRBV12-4,CASSFGSQPQHF,TGTGCCAGCAGTTTCGGGTCCCAGCCCCAGCATTTT
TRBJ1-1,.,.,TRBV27,CASSPGGAVNTEAFF,TGTGCCAGCAGTCCGGGGGGGGCAGTGAACACTGAAGCTTTCTTT
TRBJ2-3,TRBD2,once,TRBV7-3,CASSLSTGGADTQYF,TGTGCCAGCAGCTTATCGACGGGAGGGGCAGATACGCAGTATTTT
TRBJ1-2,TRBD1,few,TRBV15,CATSRPGTANYGYTF,TGTGCCACCAGCAGACCCGGGACAGCAAACTATGGCTACACCTTC
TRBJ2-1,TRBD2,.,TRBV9,CASSPSSGASYNEQFF,TGTGCCAGCAGCCCCTCCAGCGGGGCCTCCTACAATGAGCAGTTCTTC
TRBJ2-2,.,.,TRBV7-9,CASSLGVDSGKNTGELFF,TGTGCCAGCAGCTTAGGGGTGGATAGCGGAAAGAACACCGGGGAGCTGTTTTTT
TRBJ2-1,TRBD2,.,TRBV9,CASSPGGPRGYNEQFF,TGTGCCAGCAGCCCGGGGGGACCCCGGGGCTACAATGAGCAGTTCTTC
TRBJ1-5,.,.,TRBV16,CASTTGGQPQHF,TGTGCCAGCACGACGGGGGGTCAGCCCCAGCATTTT
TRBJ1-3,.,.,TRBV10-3,CAIRPRSDSGNTIYF,TGTGCCATCCGTCCTCGCAGTGACTCTGGAAACACCATATATTTT
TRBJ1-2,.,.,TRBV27,CASSPGGWDYGYTF,TGTGCCAGCAGTCCTGGGGGGTGGGACTATGGCTACACCTTC
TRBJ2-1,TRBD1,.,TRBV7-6,CASSLGGTGTDEQFF,TGTGCCAGCAGCTTAGGAGGGACAGGGACGGATGAGCAGTTCTTC
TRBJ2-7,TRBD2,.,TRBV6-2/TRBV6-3,CASSLGLAAYEQYF,TGTGCCAGCAGTCTCGGACTAGCGGCCTACGAGCAGTACTTC
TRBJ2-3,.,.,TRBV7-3,CASSPRGASTDTQYF,TGTGCCAGCAGCCCCCGGGGAGCGAGCACAGATACGCAGTATTTT